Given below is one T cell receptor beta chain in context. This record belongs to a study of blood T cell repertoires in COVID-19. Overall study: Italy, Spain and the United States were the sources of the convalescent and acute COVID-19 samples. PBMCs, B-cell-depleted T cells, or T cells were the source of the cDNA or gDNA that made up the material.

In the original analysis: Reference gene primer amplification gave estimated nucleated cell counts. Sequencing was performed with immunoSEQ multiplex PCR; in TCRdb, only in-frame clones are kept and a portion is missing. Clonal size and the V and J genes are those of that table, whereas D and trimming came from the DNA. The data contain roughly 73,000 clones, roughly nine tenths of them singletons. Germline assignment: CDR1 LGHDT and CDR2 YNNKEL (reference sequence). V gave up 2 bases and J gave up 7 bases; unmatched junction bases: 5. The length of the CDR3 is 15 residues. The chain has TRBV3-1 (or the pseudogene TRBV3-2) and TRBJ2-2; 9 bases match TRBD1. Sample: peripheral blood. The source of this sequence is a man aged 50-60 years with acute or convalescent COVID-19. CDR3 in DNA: TGTGCCAGCAGCCAAACAGGGGGCAGTGGCGGGGAGCTGTTTTTT. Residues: CASSQTGGSGGELFF.